This T cell receptor beta chain was retrieved from a study of cytomegalovirus exposure and HLA in healthy donors (dated by TCRdb to 2016 to 2017). In terms of the full investigation: According to an earlier analysis of 450 to 650 of the donors, about 190 million T cells yielded roughly 110 million unique TCR beta sequences and 276 Gb of sequence data. An early release that covered several hundred HLA-typed donors contained approximately 300 gigabases of sequencing data and around 85 million unique TCR sequences. Among the approximately 430 genotyped donors, approximately 76% belonged to the genetic ancestry cluster associated with self-reported Caucasian donors. The aim of the study was to test whether cataloging public T cell receptors could identify signatures of past pathogen exposure. The study profiled the T cell repertoires of hundreds of subjects by immunosequencing and related them to cytomegalovirus serostatus. A separate validation cohort of 100 to 150 different subjects was used in addition to the roughly 720-subject first cohort. The study combined high-throughput TCR immunosequencing, statistical association of individual TCRs with disease status, and machine learning to predict cytomegalovirus infection status. A later analysis re-examined previously published TCR beta repertoires from over 500 donors and added high-resolution HLA genotyping to investigate patterns of TCR occurrence. In the later analysis, no new phenotypic data were used to find candidate immune exposures; instead, reliance was placed on TCR beta sequences and their occurrence across donors. An earlier analysis of some 600 of the donors applied high-throughput TCR beta sequencing to assess whether each TCR beta V gene segment acted as functional or pseudogenic. Alongside the repertoire data, information on donor age, sex, ethnicity and CMV serostatus was compiled. In a later genetic analysis, genome-wide SNP genotypes for about three fifths of the roughly 670 donors were used, and that subset was treated as a discovery cohort. Every repertoire in the discovery cohort had been generated on one and the same sequencing platform. Class I and class II HLA loci were covered by the typing at four-digit resolution. The number of donors typed differed by locus, with roughly 620-630 for A, B, C, DRB1 and DQB1, 522 for DQA1, approximately 580 for DPA1, and roughly 450 for DPB1. Because of strong linkage in the cohort, roughly five DR-DQ haplotypes were treated as single units for association and clustering. Among about 390 genotyped donors of the cohort, an average of 235,054 unique TCR beta nucleotide sequences were sequenced per donor, around 20% of them non-productive. Points the paper makes about the study in general: A total of 150 or so TCR beta chains were listed by the study as associated with cytomegalovirus. Only TCR beta chains were sequenced in this cohort, and the absence of alpha or paired-chain data limited detectable features. While some public TCRs were present in many individuals, most TCR sequences turned up only very rarely across donors. A later genetic analysis associated a missense DCLRE1C variant with V-gene and J-gene trimming of TCR beta chains, and an independent cohort replicated the association. At a false discovery rate of 0.05, a later analysis linked under 20,000 TCR beta sequences to specific HLA alleles. In a later analysis, the rate of TCR association differed among HLA loci, with DRB1 alleles having the most associated TCRs and HLA-C alleles having the fewest. Sequencing depth was assumed to be roughly uniform across donors in the presence/absence analyses, though that assumption may not hold. For the cohort, immune exposure information was limited to CMV serostatus. In an earlier analysis of fewer than 700 of the donors, most TCR beta V segments appeared in productive rearrangements about 87% or about 30% of the time, broadly matching IMGT annotations. Compared with equally common non-associated chains, HLA-associated TCR beta chains in a later analysis were more clonally expanded and had lower generation probabilities. Because the 87-base-pair reads could not distinguish some IMGT-functional V segments, including TRBV6-2 and TRBV6-3, those segments were excluded. It was suggested by the authors that the approach could potentially be generalized to other disease states and immunological phenotypes. Because HLA typing was unavailable for some donors at each locus, only the typed subset was used in association tests. Linkage disequilibrium might explain the correlated functional status among segregating V segments, but an unknown experimental factor could not be excluded. A few of the identified cytomegalovirus-associated TCR beta chains were confirmed in vitro to be specific for cytomegalovirus antigens. The classifier was reported to diagnose cytomegalovirus status with high specificity and sensitivity in both the original and validation cohorts. A later analysis found that most CMV-associated TCR beta chains appeared HLA-restricted, with HLA associations seemingly driven largely by CMV exposure. Several of the top co-occurrence clusters appeared to be linked to parvovirus B19, influenza, CMV and Epstein-Barr virus, according to a later analysis. In a later genetic analysis, fewer N-insertions in productive TCRs were reported among donors in an Asian-associated ancestry cluster than the roughly 710-donor mean. Because counts were too low, roughly 16 rarely observed V segments, including chromosome 9 orphons, were excluded from the earlier analysis of around 640 of the donors. Assigning TCR associations to individual alleles was difficult when HLA alleles, especially DR and DQ, strongly co-occurred. A further reported finding was that TCR beta sequences accurately predicted the HLA-A and HLA-B alleles for most subjects in the first cohort. A cluster of highly shared sequence variants was judged likely to represent a technical artifact of the sequencing pipeline.

The cysteine opens and the phenylalanine closes a CDR3 of 17 amino acids. Only the CDR3 DNA is retained, 51 bases long and in frame from the first base. For CDR1 and CDR2, the germline V gene lists LGHNA and YNFKEQ. The library came from the immunoSEQ multiplex PCR assay. For the multiplex PCR, a mixture combining 60 forward primers for TCR Vbeta segments and 13 reverse primers for TCR Jbeta segments was used. The CDR3 region of rearranged TCR beta genes was amplified from genomic DNA by a multiplex PCR assay. The Illumina HiSeq System was used to sequence the amplified TCR beta libraries as 87-base-pair reads. The original pipeline was this. In a later analysis, 80 million or so unique TCR beta chains were counted across the 650 to 700 repertoires, and roughly 11 million of these chains were shared by at least two donors. Raw reads were error-corrected and collapsed into unique sequences with a nearest-neighbor algorithm that merged closely related sequences to remove PCR and sequencing errors. Alignment of CDR3 sequences to IMGT reference sequences was used to assign V, D and J gene segments. For a sequence to be retained, at least a six-nucleotide match to both a V gene segment and a J gene segment was required. A rearrangement was called productive if the CDR3 had no stop codons and remained in frame with V and J, and every other rearrangement was called non-productive. Following IMGT convention, CDR3 was defined as the stretch from the second conserved V-encoded cysteine up to the conserved J-encoded phenylalanine. The earlier analysis of some 540 of the donors excluded any sequence lacking an unambiguous match to a single V gene segment. In an earlier analysis of 587 of the donors, a V segment was called functional when productive rearrangements were above 56.7%, and segregating when the standard deviation between donors exceeded 5%. A statistical classification framework was built for diagnosing cytomegalovirus status from the catalog of TCR beta chain sequences. In a later analysis, TCR nucleotide sequences were compared against IMGT/GENE-DB human TR gene sequences so that V and J genes could be assigned. A later analysis assigned CDR3 sequences and most-parsimonious VDJ recombination scenarios with the TCRdist pipeline. In a later analysis, each TCR beta chain was defined by its CDR3 amino acid sequence together with its V-gene family, and reads without a unique V-gene family were excluded. In a later analysis, nearly 600 highly shared, low-generation-probability nucleotide sequences were removed to address suspected cross-contamination and a sequencing artifact. For each public chain, a later analysis derived a clonal expansion index from normalized ranks of inferred template counts within each repertoire. In a later analysis, generation probabilities were computed using a VDJ recombination model fitted to out-of-frame rearrangements, and the results were checked against IGoR. A later analysis scored TCR-TCR, TCR-HLA and TCR-CMV co-occurrence with hypergeometric tests, applying a repertoire-size bias correction to TCR pairs. A later analysis estimated false discovery rates by permuting HLA or CMV assignments 20 times. In a later analysis, co-occurring TCRs were grouped using DBSCAN, with TCRdist sequence similarity added in when clustering inside HLA-allele-positive subsets. Co-occurrence clustering excluded repertoires with fewer than 30,000 or more than 120,000 public chains, plus five with anomalous nucleotide sharing. This is the immuneACCESS table as TCRdb keeps it, with only in-frame sequences that have V and J called. A part of the clones is gone; compared with another copy, unresolved V genes explain less than half, and the rest is unexplained. That table is the source of V, J and clone size, and D and trimming were worked out from the DNA. Counted in this sample were approximately 150,000 clones; about 75% of them appeared once. About 1.8% of the sample rests with the top ten.

In total, 666 healthy bone marrow donors made up the cohort. Cohort members were all nominally healthy when sampled, although unrecorded immune exposures were likely present. The donor tested CMV seronegative, placing the donor among the approximately 400 seronegative members of the cohort. A peripheral blood sample was provided by each donor, and peripheral blood mononuclear cells were used for TCR beta sequencing. Genomic DNA extraction from the blood cell samples was performed with the Qiagen DNeasy Blood Extraction Kit. This clone was counted only a few times. No antigen is known for it. No qualities accompany the bases; no much larger clone lies one base away.

The V gene is TRBV4-2 and the J gene is TRBJ2-2; TRBD2 fits 8 bases in the junction. The sequence was obtained from a woman in her twenties or thirties in good health and CMV-seronegative. The sequenced sample consisted of PBMCs. The CDR3 protein sequence reads: CAFGPRRAAGEAGELFF. The bases read TGTGCATTCGGGCCAAGAAGGGCAGCGGGGGAAGCCGGGGAGCTGTTTTTT.